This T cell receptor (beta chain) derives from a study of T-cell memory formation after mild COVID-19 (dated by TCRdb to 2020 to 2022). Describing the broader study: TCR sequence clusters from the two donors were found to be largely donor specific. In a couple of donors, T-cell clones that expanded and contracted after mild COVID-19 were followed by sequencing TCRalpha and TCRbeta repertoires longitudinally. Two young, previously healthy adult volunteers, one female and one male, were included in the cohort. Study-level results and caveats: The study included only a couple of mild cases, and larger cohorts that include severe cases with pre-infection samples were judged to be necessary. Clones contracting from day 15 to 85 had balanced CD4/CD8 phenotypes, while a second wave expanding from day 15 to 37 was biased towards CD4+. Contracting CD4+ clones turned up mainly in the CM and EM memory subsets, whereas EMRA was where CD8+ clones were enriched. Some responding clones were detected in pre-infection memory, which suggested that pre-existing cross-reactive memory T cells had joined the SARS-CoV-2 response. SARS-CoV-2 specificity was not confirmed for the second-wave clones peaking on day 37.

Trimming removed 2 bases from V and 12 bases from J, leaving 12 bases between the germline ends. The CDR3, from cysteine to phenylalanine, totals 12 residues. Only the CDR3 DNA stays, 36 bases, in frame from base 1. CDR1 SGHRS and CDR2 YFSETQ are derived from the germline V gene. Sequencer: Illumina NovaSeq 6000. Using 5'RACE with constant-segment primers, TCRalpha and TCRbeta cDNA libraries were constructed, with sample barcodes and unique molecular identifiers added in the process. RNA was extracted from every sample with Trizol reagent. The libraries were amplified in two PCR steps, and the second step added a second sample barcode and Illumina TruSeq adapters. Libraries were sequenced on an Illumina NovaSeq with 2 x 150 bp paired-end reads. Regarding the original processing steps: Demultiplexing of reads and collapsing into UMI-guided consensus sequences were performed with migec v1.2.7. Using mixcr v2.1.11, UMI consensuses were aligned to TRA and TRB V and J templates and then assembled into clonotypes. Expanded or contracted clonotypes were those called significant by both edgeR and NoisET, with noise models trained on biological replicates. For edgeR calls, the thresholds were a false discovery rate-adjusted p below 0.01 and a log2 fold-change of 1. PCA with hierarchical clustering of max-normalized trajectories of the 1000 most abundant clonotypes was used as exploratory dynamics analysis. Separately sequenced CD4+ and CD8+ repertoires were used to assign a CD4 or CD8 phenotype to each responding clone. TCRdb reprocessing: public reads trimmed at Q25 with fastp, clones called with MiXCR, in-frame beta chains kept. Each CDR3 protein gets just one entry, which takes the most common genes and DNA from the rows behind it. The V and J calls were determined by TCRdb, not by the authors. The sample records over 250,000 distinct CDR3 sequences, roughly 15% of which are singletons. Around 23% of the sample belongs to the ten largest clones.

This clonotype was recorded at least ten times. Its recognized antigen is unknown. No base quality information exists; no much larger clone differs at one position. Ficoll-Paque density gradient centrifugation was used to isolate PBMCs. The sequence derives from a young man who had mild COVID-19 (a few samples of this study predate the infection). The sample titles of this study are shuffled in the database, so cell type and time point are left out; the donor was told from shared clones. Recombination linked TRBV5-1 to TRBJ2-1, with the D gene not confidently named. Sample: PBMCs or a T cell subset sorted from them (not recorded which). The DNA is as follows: TGCGCCAGCAGCTTCGTTTCCCGAGGGCAGTTCTTC. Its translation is CASSFVSRGQFF. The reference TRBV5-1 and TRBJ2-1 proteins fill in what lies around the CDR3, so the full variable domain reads KAGVTQTPRYLIKTRGQQVTLSCSPISGHRSVSWYQQTPGQGLQFLFEYFSETQRNKGNFPGRFSGRQFSNSRSEMNVSTLELGDSALYLCASSFVSRGQFFGPGTRLTVL.